This T cell receptor (beta chain) was sequenced in a study of T-cell reconstitution after alpha-beta-depleted transplantation in children. This clonotype appeared a few times. The TCRbeta library incorporated unique molecular identifiers. MiXCR, run by TCRdb on the PCR reads, gives a single entry per CDR3 protein. Here the sample spans roughly 200,000 distinct CDR3 sequences, about a tenth being singletons. The CDR3 totals 14 residues. V was shortened by 4 bases and J by 4 bases, with 12 bases between the two germline ends. Germline V lookup: CDR1 MGHDK, CDR2 SYGVNS. This TCR derives from a human donor who donated a stem cell graft to a child with acute lymphoblastic leukemia. The source was PBMCs from the stem cell graft donor, collected from the stem cell graft. The rearrangement links TRBV25-1 to TRBJ2-3; D tentatively fits TRBD1 or TRBD2 (5 bases each). CDR3 amino acids: CASSGRGFSDTQYF. In DNA form, the CDR3 reads TGTGCCAGCAGTGGCCGGGGCTTCTCAGATACGCAGTATTTT.